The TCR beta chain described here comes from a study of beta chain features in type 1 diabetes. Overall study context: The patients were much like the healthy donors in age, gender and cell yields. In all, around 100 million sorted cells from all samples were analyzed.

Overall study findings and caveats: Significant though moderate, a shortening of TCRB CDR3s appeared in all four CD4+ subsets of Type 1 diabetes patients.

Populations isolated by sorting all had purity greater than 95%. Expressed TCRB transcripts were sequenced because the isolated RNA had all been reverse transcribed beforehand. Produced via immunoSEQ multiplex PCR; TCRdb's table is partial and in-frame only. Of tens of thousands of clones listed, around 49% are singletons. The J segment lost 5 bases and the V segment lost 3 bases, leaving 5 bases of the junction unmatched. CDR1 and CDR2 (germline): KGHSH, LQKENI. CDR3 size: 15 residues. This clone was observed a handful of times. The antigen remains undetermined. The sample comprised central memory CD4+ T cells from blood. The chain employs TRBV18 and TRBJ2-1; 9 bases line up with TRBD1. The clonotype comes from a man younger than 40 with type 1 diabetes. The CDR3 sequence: CASSPGTGSHNEQFF. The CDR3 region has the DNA TGTGCCAGCTCACCGGGGACAGGGAGCCACAATGAGCAGTTCTTC.